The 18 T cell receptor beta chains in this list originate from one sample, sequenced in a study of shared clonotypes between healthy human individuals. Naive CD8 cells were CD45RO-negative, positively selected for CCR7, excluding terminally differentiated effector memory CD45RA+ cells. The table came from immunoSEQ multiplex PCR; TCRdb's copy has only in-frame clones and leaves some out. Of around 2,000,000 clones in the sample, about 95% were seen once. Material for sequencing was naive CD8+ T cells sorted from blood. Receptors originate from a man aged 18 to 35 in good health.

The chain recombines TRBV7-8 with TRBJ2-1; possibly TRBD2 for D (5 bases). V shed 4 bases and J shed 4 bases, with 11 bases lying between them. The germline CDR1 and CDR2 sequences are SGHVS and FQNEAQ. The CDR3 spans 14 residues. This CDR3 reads CASSYSEGYNEQFF. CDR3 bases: TGTGCCAGCAGCTACTCTGAGGGATACAATGAGCAGTTCTTC.

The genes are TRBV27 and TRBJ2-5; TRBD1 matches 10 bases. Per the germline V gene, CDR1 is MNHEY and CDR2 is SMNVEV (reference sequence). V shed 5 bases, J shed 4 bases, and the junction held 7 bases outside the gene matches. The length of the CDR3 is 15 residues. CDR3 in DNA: TGTGCCAGCAGTCCGCAGACAGGGGGCGTAGAGACCCAGTACTTC. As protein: CASSPQTGGVETQYF.

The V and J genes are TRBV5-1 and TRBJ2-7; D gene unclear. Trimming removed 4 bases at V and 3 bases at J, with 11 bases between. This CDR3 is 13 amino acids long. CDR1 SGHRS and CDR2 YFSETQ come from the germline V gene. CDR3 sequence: CASSPGGYYEQYF. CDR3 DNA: TGCGCCAGCAGCCCAGGCGGTTACTACGAGCAGTACTTC.

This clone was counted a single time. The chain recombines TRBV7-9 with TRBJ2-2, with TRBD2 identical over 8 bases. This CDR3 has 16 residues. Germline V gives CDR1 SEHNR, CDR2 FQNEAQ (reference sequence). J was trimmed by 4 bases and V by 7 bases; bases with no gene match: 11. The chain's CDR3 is CASTPLVGLATGELFF. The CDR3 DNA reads TGTGCCAGCACCCCACTAGTCGGACTAGCCACCGGGGAGCTGTTTTTT.

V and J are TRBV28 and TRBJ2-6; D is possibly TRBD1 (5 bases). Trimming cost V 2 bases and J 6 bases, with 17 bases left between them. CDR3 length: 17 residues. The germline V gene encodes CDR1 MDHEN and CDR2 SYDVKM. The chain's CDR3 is CASSLDLEQALANVLTF. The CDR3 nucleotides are TGTGCCAGCAGTTTAGATCTAGAACAGGCCTTGGCCAACGTCCTGACTTTC.

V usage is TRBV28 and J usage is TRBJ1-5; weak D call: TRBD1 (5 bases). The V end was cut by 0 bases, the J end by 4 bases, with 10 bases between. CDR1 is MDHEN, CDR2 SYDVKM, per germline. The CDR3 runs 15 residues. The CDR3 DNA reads TGTGCCAGCAGTTTATGGGAGACAGAAAATCAGCCCCAGCATTTT. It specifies CASSLWETENQPQHF.

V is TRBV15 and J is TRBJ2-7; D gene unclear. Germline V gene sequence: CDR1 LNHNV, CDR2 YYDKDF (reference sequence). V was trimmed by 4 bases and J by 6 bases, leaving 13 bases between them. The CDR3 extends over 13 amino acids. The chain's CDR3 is CATSIPGQGEQYF. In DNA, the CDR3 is TGTGCCACCAGCATTCCGGGCCAAGGCGAGCAGTACTTC.

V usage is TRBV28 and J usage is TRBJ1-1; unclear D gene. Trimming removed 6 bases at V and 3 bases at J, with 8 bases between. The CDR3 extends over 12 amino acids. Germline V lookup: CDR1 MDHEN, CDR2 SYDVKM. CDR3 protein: CASSHGYTEAFF. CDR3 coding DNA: TGTGCCAGCAGCCACGGGTACACTGAAGCTTTCTTT.

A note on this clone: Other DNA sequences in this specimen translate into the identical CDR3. The CDR3 coding sequence is TGTGCCAGCAGTTACTCGCGCAGGGACTACGAGCAGTACTTC. Translating it yields CASSYSRRDYEQYF. The chain couples TRBV6-5 to TRBJ2-5; D is possibly TRBD1 (5 bases). The J call may be in error: the DNA end matches TRBJ2-7 better. Germline V lookup: CDR1 MNHEY, CDR2 SVGAGI. The CDR3 sequence is 14 residues long.

The CDR3 nucleotides read TGTGCCAGAAGCTACCGGGACAGGGATTCCTACGAGCAGTACTTC. This translates into CARSYRDRDSYEQYF. This chain uses TRBV5-3 with TRBJ2-7; 9 nucleotides match TRBD1. TRBV5-3 is placed among ORFs of uncertain function. CDR3 length: 15 residues. The V segment lost 3 bases and the J segment 1 base; nucleotides outside the gene matches: 5.

This CDR3 reads CAISESPPGHVNEKLFF. CDR3 DNA: TGTGCCATCAGTGAGTCGCCTCCAGGGCACGTTAATGAAAAACTGTTTTTT. V and J are TRBV10-3 and TRBJ1-4; the D gene is possibly TRBD1 (5 bases). Trimming left V 0 bases short and J 4 bases short, with 15 bases between. This CDR3 region has 17 residues. CDR1 and CDR2 (germline): ENHRY, SYGVKD.

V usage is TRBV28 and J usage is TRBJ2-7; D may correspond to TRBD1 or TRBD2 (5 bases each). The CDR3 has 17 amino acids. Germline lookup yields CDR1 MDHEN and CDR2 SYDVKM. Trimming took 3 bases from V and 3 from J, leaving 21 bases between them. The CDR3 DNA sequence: TGTGCCAGCAGTTTTTCGGTGGGGGTGGAGGTCTTCTACGAGCAGTACTTC. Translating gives CASSFSVGVEVFYEQYF.

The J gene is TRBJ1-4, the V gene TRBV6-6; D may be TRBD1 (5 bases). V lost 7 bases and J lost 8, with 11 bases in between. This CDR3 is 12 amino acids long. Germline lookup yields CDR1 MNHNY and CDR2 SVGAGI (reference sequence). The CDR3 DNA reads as TGTGCCAGCAATCTAGAGGGGGAAAAACTGTTTTTT. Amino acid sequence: CASNLEGEKLFF.

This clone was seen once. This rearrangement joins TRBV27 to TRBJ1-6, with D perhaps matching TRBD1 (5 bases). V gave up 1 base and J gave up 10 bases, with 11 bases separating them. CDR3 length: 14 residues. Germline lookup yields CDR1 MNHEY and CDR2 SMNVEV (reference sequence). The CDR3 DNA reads TGTGCCAGCAGTTTATTAGGGGACGGATCACCCCTCCACTTT. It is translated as CASSLLGDGSPLHF.

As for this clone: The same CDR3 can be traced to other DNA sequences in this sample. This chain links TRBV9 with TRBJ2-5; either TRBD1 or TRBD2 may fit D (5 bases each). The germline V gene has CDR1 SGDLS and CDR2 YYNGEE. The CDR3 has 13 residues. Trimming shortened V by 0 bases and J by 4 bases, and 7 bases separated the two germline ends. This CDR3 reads CASSVGGLETQYF. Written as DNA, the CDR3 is TGTGCCAGCAGCGTAGGGGGGTTAGAGACCCAGTACTTC.

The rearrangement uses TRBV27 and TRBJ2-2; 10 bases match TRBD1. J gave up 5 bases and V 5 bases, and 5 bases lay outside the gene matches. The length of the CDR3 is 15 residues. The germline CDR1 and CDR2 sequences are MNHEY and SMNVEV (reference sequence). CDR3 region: CASSPTGGRTGELFF. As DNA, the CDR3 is TGTGCCAGCAGTCCGACAGGGGGCAGAACCGGGGAGCTGTTTTTT.

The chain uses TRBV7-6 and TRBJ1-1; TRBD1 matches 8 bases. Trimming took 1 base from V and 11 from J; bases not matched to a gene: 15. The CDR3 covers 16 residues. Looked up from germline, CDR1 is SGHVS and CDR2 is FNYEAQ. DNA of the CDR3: TGTGCCAGCAGCTTAGGGGGGGGACAGGCCGCTTTATTGGCTTTCTTT. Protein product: CASSLGGGQAALLAFF. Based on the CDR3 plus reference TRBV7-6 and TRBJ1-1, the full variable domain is GAGVSQSPRYKVTKRGQDVALRCDPISGHVSLYWYRQALGQGPEFLTYFNYEAQQDKSGLPNDRFSAERPEGSISTLTIQRTEQRDSAMYRCASSLGGGQAALLAFFGQGTRLTVV.

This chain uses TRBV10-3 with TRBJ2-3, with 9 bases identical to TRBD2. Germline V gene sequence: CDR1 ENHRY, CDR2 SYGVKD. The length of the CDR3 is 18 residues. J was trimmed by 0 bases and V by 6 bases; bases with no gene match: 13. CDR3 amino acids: CAISLETSGLSSTDTQYF. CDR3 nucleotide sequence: TGTGCCATCAGCCTGGAGACTAGCGGACTCTCAAGCACAGATACGCAGTATTTT.